This T cell receptor beta chain was recorded in a study of T-cell memory formation after mild COVID-19. Overall study context: Largely, the TCR clusters proved donor specific. Points from the study as a whole: Mainly in CM and EM were contracting CD4+ clones; CD8+ were in EMRA. Clones that got smaller from day 15 to 85 had even CD4/CD8, while clones growing later tipped toward CD4+.

In the case of this clonotype: Its specificity is not known.

This CDR3 contains 14 residues. Germline V gene lookup returns CDR1 SGHRS and CDR2 YFSETQ. The V end lost 2 bases, the J end lost 7 bases, and 12 bases lay between the germline ends. Employing constant-segment primers, 5'RACE generated TCR alpha and TCR beta cDNA libraries bearing sample barcodes and UMIs. TCRdb fed the 5' RACE reads into MiXCR, producing one record per CDR3 protein. The table includes more than 350,000 distinct CDR3 sequences, more than 15% detected once. The V call is TRBV5-1, the J call TRBJ1-4, with a weak D call TRBD1 (5 bases). Sequencing input: PBMCs or a T cell subset sorted from them (not recorded which). This TCR derives from a man between 18 and 29 years old who had mild COVID-19 (a few samples of this study predate the infection). Cell type and time point are not known. CDR3 region: CASSLLPGVEKLFF. The DNA of the CDR3 is TGCGCCAGCAGCTTATTGCCGGGGGTTGAAAAACTGTTTTTT.